The 29 T cell receptor beta chains presented below share a single source sample, sequenced in a study of blood T cell repertoires in COVID-19. Sequenced by immunoSEQ multiplex PCR; TCRdb stores in-frame clones only, minus some. The sample lists 150,000 or so clones; about 80% were seen once. The sample was peripheral blood. These receptors were obtained from a woman aged 80 or over with acute or convalescent COVID-19.

A few counts support this clone. V and J are TRBV6-6 and TRBJ1-2; tentative D call: TRBD1 (5 bases). Germline assignment: CDR1 MNHNY and CDR2 SVGAGI (reference sequence). The CDR3 runs to 13 residues. Trimming took off 8 bases at V and 1 base at J, with 11 bases between the two ends. CDR3 nucleotides: TGTGCCAGCCAGTTAGGGGATAACTATGGCTACACCTTC. Protein sequence: CASQLGDNYGYTF.

This clone occurred once. The chain recombines TRBV14 with TRBJ1-5, with D possibly being TRBD1 (5 bases). The CDR3 has 13 residues. Deletions cut 1 base from V and 5 bases from J, with 6 bases between. Germline CDR1 SGHDN, CDR2 FVKESK. The chain's CDR3 is CASSQAGDQPQHF. CDR3 sequence (DNA): TGTGCCAGCAGCCAAGCGGGGGATCAGCCCCAGCATTTT.

The chain is built from TRBV11-2 and TRBJ2-7; D may be TRBD2 (6 bases). The germline V gene has CDR1 SGHAT and CDR2 FQNNGV. This CDR3 contains 12 residues. V was pared by 5 bases and J by 7 bases, with 12 bases between. The CDR3 DNA reads as TGTGCCAGCAGCCCTTGGGCGGGGGAGCAGTACTTC. The encoded protein is CASSPWAGEQYF.

The chain couples TRBV6-6 to TRBJ1-6, with 8 bases identical to TRBD1. CDR1 and CDR2 from the germline V gene are MNHNY and SVGAGI (reference sequence). V lost 5 bases and J lost 0; bases outside the gene matches: 12. This CDR3 is built from 19 residues. The chain's CDR3 is CASSRSDRTGSSYNSPLHF. As DNA, the CDR3 is TGTGCCAGCAGTCGTAGTGATAGGACAGGGAGCTCCTATAATTCACCCCTCCACTTT.

V gene TRBV13 combines with J gene TRBJ2-2; TRBD1 aligns across 10 bases. The CDR3 runs 17 residues. V gave up 0 bases and J gave up 7 bases; unmatched junction bases: 8. Germline-derived CDR1 and CDR2 are PRHDT and FYEKMQ (reference sequence). CDR3 bases: TGTGCCAGCAGCTTAGGCGGGAGACAGGGGGCTGGCGGGGAGCTGTTTTTT. Translation gives CASSLGGRQGAGGELFF.

V and J are TRBV5-4 and TRBJ2-1; the match to TRBD1 covers 9 bases. The germline V gene encodes CDR1 SGHNT and CDR2 YYREEE (reference sequence). The CDR3 covers 16 residues. With V trimmed by 7 bases and J by 8 bases, 16 bases remained unmatched. The CDR3 reads CASSLGPDRGIDEQFF. The CDR3 nucleotides are TGTGCCAGCTCCCTAGGCCCGGACAGGGGCATCGATGAGCAGTTCTTC.

The chain combines TRBV2 with TRBJ1-1; D remains unclear. Trimming cost V 4 bases and J 0 bases, with 12 bases left between them. The CDR3 covers 15 residues. From germline, CDR1 is SNHLY and CDR2 FYNNEI. The CDR3 is CASSGAGSLNTEAFF. CDR3 DNA sequence: TGTGCCAGCAGTGGAGCCGGGTCCTTGAACACTGAAGCTTTCTTT.

Here the CDR3 DNA reads TGTGCCAGCAGCTTCGGACTAGCGGCCCCCTTCAGTGAGCAGTTCTTC. This codes for CASSFGLAAPFSEQFF. The chain uses TRBV11-2 and TRBJ2-1; 10 nucleotides align to TRBD2. The germline CDR1 and CDR2 sequences are SGHAT and FQNNGV. CDR3 length: 16 amino acids. V lost 3 bases and J lost 9; bases outside the gene matches: 11.

The J gene is TRBJ2-3, the V gene TRBV9; 7 nucleotides agree with TRBD1. The CDR3 length is 16 residues. V lost 0 bases to trimming and J lost 4 bases; unmatched junction nucleotides: 8. CDR1 is SGDLS, CDR2 YYNGEE, per germline. CDR3 DNA sequence: TGTGCCAGCAGCGTAGATGTAGGGGACAGCCCAGATACGCAGTATTTT. Protein product: CASSVDVGDSPDTQYF. The full variable domain, in which reference TRBV9 and TRBJ2-3 provide the parts outside the CDR3, is DSGVTQTPKHLITATGQRVTLRCSPRSGDLSVYWYQQSLDQGLQFLIQYYNGEERAKGNILERFSAQQFPDLHSELNLSSLELGDSALYFCASSVDVGDSPDTQYFGPGTRLTVL.

The CDR3 nucleotides read TGTGCCACCAGCAGAGACCAGGGGGGTGTGTATGGCTACACCTTC. Its translation: CATSRDQGGVYGYTF. The V and J genes are TRBV15 and TRBJ1-2; TRBD1 matches at 7 bases. The CDR3 sequence is 15 residues long. The V gene end was trimmed by 0 bases and the J gene end by 5 bases; junction bases not matched to a gene: 6. Germline V gene data show CDR1 as LNHNV and CDR2 as YYDKDF (reference sequence).

This clone occurred once. The junction differs from germline at one of its ends, possibly a read error. The rearrangement joins TRBV4-3 to TRBJ2-2; D is perhaps TRBD2 (5 bases). Germline lookup yields CDR1 LGHNA and CDR2 YSLEER. This CDR3 is built from 18 residues. The CDR3 DNA is TGCGCCGGCAGCCAAGATCCCGGGATCCCGCCCGCCACCGGGGAGCTGTTTTTT. The encoded protein is CAGSQDPGIPPATGELFF.

The rearrangement links TRBV6-5 to TRBJ1-2; 8 positions match TRBD1. The V segment lost 8 bases and the J segment 4 bases; nucleotides outside the gene matches: 12. The CDR3 sequence is 15 residues long. In germline, CDR1 is MNHEY, CDR2 SVGAGI. CDR3 region: CASSEGQGALYGYTF. The CDR3 bases are TGTGCCAGCTCGGAAGGGCAGGGGGCTCTCTATGGCTACACCTTC.

This clone was counted a single time. Different DNA sequences within this sample yield the same CDR3. The chain's CDR3 is CASSIRGNQPQHF. CDR3 in DNA: TGTGCCAGTAGTATTAGAGGCAATCAGCCCCAGCATTTT. V is TRBV19 and J is TRBJ1-5; the D is unclear. The germline gives CDR1 LNHDA, CDR2 SQIVND (reference sequence). The CDR3 length is 13 residues. V dropped 3 bases and J dropped 2 bases, with 5 bases sitting between them. The whole variable domain, filled in from reference TRBV19 and TRBJ1-5, reads DGGITQSPKYLFRKEGQNVTLSCEQNLNHDAMYWYRQDPGQGLRLIYYSQIVNDFQKGDIAEGYSVSREKKESFPLTVTSAQKNPTAFYLCASSIRGNQPQHFGDGTRLSIL.

The rearrangement links TRBV2 to TRBJ1-3, with 8 bases aligning to TRBD1. The CDR3 sequence is 16 residues long. J was trimmed by 2 bases and V by 4 bases; bases with no gene match: 7. Germline CDR1 is SNHLY and CDR2 is FYNNEI. The CDR3 coding sequence is TGTGCCAGCAGTGGGGTCACAGGGGGTCCTGGAAACACCATATATTTT. Protein product: CASSGVTGGPGNTIYF.

The sample holds one count of this clone. This chain joins TRBV7-9 and TRBJ2-3, with D uncertain. V was trimmed by 1 base and J by 0 bases, leaving 14 bases between them. The CDR3 is 17 residues long. The germline CDR1 and CDR2 sequences are SEHNR and FQNEAQ (reference sequence). The DNA of the CDR3 is TGTGCCAGCAGCTTAGTTCGGGTAACCACTAGCACAGATACGCAGTATTTT. Its translation: CASSLVRVTTSTDTQYF.

The V and J genes are TRBV4-1 and TRBJ1-5; 7 nucleotides match TRBD1. Germline trimming cut 0 bases from V and 6 bases from J; bases unmatched to any gene: 5. The germline V gene encodes CDR1 MGHRA and CDR2 YSYEKL. CDR3 length: 15 amino acids. The CDR3 DNA reads TGCGCCAGCAGCCAAGACGGAAGGGGGCTTCAGCCCCAGCATTTT. This translates into CASSQDGRGLQPQHF.

This chain uses TRBV20-1 with TRBJ1-2; D is perhaps TRBD1 (6 bases). CDR1 and CDR2 from the germline V gene are DFQATT and SNEGSKA (reference sequence). V shed 2 bases and J shed 5 bases, with 6 bases lying between them. The CDR3 has 11 amino acids. CDR3 sequence: CSARQGYGYTF. DNA for the CDR3: TGCAGTGCTAGACAGGGGTATGGCTACACCTTC.

The rearrangement joins TRBV19 to TRBJ1-2, with 8 bases fitting TRBD1. The CDR3 is 18 amino acids. The V segment lost 3 bases and the J segment 4 bases; nucleotides outside the gene matches: 16. CDR1 is LNHDA, CDR2 SQIVND, per germline (reference sequence). Here the CDR3 reads CASSMRRQGATRSYGYTF. CDR3 sequence (DNA): TGTGCCAGTAGTATGCGACGGCAGGGGGCCACCCGAAGCTATGGCTACACCTTC. Full variable domain (remainder filled in from reference TRBV19 and TRBJ1-2): DGGITQSPKYLFRKEGQNVTLSCEQNLNHDAMYWYRQDPGQGLRLIYYSQIVNDFQKGDIAEGYSVSREKKESFPLTVTSAQKNPTAFYLCASSMRRQGATRSYGYTFGSGTRLTVV.

The table lists this clone with a count of one. This chain links TRBV7-3 with TRBJ2-3, with D possibly being TRBD2 (7 bases). Between the trimmed V and J ends, which lost 8 bases and 2 bases, there was a span of 17 bases. CDR3 length equals 15 residues. The germline CDR1 and CDR2 sequences are SGHTA and FQGTGA. CDR3 in DNA: TGTGCCAGCTGCTCCGGGGGGCGCCCCACAGATACGCAGTATTTT. Translating gives CASCSGGRPTDTQYF.

The rearrangement uses TRBV10-1 and TRBJ2-3; TRBD2 aligns across 16 bases. The CDR3 length is 18 residues. V dropped 6 bases and J dropped 0; count of bases not matched to a gene: 6. The germline CDR1 and CDR2 sequences are WNHNN and SYGVQD (reference sequence). In nucleotides, the CDR3 is TGCGCCAGCAGCGACGGGACTAGCGGGGGGGCTAGCACAGATACGCAGTATTTT. This translates into CASSDGTSGGASTDTQYF.

This chain joins TRBV30 and TRBJ1-1; perhaps TRBD1 as D (5 bases). Germline assignment: CDR1 GTSNPN and CDR2 SVGIG (reference sequence). The CDR3 has 13 amino acids. Trimming took off 0 bases at V and 2 bases at J, with 7 bases between the two ends. CDR3 loop: CAWSVQANTEAFF. The CDR3 DNA sequence: TGTGCCTGGAGTGTACAGGCCAACACTGAAGCTTTCTTT.

In DNA, the CDR3 is TGTGCCAGCAGCCGTATAGGGGGTCGCAATCAGCCCCAGCATTTT. It translates to CASSRIGGRNQPQHF. The chain employs TRBV7-9 and TRBJ1-5; D is perhaps TRBD1 (6 bases). This CDR3 comprises 15 residues. Between the trimmed V and J ends, which lost 5 bases and 2 bases, there was a span of 13 bases. Germline V gene sequence: CDR1 SEHNR, CDR2 FQNEAQ (reference sequence).

This clone appeared a single time. This chain links TRBV3-1 (or the pseudogene TRBV3-2) with TRBJ1-1; D is unresolved. This CDR3 has 13 residues. The germline V gene encodes CDR1 LGHDT and CDR2 YNNKEL (reference sequence). Trimming cost V 1 base and J 4 bases, with 7 bases left between them. The DNA of the CDR3 is TGTGCCAGCAGCCAAGCACAGACCACTGAAGCTTTCTTT. Translating gives CASSQAQTTEAFF.

V and J are TRBV10-3 and TRBJ1-1; D is undetermined. V lost 0 bases and J 1 base, leaving 6 bases between the germline ends. Germline-derived CDR1 and CDR2 are ENHRY and SYGVKD. This CDR3 has 14 amino acids. The CDR3 nucleotides read TGTGCCATCAGTGAGTCGCCAGAGAACACTGAAGCTTTCTTT. Translated: CAISESPENTEAFF.

V usage is TRBV28 and J usage is TRBJ2-2, with D tentatively TRBD1 (5 bases). CDR3 length: 13 residues. Trimming took off 8 bases at V and 3 bases at J, with 10 bases between the two ends. Germline lookup yields CDR1 MDHEN and CDR2 SYDVKM. The CDR3 coding sequence is TGTGCCAGCGGCAGGGTGGACACCGGGGAGCTGTTTTTT. This codes for CASGRVDTGELFF.

CDR3 sequence (DNA): TGTGCCAGCAGCGAAGGACAGGGGGCATTGTACACTGAAGCTTTCTTT. It specifies CASSEGQGALYTEAFF. The chain combines TRBV7-9 with TRBJ1-1, with 11 bases lining up with TRBD1. Germline lookup yields CDR1 SEHNR and CDR2 FQNEAQ (reference sequence). This CDR3 has 16 amino acids. J gave up 3 bases and V 5 bases, and 8 bases lay outside the gene matches.

The chain carries TRBV5-1 and TRBJ2-7, with 7 bases lining up with TRBD1. CDR1 and CDR2 (germline): SGHRS, YFSETQ. V lost 0 bases and J lost 3; bases outside the gene matches: 6. The CDR3 has 15 residues. CDR3 nucleotides: TGCGCCAGCAGCTTGGGAGGGACAGCCCACTACGAGCAGTACTTC. Translation gives CASSLGGTAHYEQYF.

This clone occurred once. The gene calls are TRBV27 and TRBJ1-2; 9 bases fit TRBD1. V was pared by 3 bases and J by 4 bases, with 6 bases of the junction left unmatched. Germline V gene sequence: CDR1 MNHEY, CDR2 SMNVEV (reference sequence). This CDR3 comprises 15 residues. This CDR3 reads CASSFKGQGGYGYTF. In DNA, the CDR3 is TGTGCCAGCAGTTTTAAGGGACAGGGAGGCTATGGCTACACCTTC.

This chain joins TRBV19 and TRBJ1-2, with 8 positions matching TRBD1. This CDR3 is built from 14 residues. Germline assignment: CDR1 LNHDA and CDR2 SQIVND (reference sequence). Trimming at V came to 6 bases and at J to 4 bases, leaving 7 bases not matched to a gene. CDR3: CASSAGQGSYGYTF. In DNA, the CDR3 is TGTGCCAGTAGCGCCGGACAGGGCAGCTATGGCTACACCTTC.